This T cell receptor beta chain emerged from a study of patients and donors after allogeneic stem cell transplantation. TCRdb re-analysed the RT-PCR reads in MiXCR, keeping a single row per CDR3 protein. Here the sample spans hundreds of thousands of distinct CDR3 sequences, 38% being singletons. Germline-derived CDR1 and CDR2 are SGHRS and YFSETQ. This CDR3 spans 14 amino acids. V shed 4 bases and J shed 9 bases, with 17 bases lying between them. V is TRBV5-1 and J is TRBJ2-1; TRBD1 or TRBD2 may be the D gene (5 bases each). The sequence was collected from a human donor who was either an allogeneic HSCT recipient or a stem cell or donor lymphocyte infusion donor (not recorded which). It is not recorded whose cells these are; they may come from a transplant donor. Sequencing used blood, either unsorted or a sorted T cell fraction (not recorded which). CDR3 sequence reads: CASSTRDGGGEQFF. CDR3 nucleotide sequence: TGCGCCAGCAGCACCCGGGACGGCGGCGGTGAGCAGTTCTTC.